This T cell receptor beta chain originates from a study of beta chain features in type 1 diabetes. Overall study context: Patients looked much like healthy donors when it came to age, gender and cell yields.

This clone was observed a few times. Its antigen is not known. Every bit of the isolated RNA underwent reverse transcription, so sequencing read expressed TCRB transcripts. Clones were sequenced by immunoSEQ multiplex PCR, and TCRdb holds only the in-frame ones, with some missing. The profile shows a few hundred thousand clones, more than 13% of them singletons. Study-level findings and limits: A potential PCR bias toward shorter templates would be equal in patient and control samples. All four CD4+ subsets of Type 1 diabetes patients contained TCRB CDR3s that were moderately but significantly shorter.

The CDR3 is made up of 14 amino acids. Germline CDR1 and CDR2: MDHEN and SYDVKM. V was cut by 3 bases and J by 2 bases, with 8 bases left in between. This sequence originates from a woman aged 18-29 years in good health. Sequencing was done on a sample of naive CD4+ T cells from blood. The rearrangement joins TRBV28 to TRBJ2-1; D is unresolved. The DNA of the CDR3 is TGTGCCAGCAGTTTGGGCAGCCCCTACAATGAGCAGTTCTTC. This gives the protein CASSLGSPYNEQFF.